This T cell receptor beta chain was observed in a study of CD4 T cells in relation to SARS-CoV-2 and coronaviruses. The wider study: PBMCs were cultured with antigen for roughly 11 days before TCR beta sequencing.

The germline CDR1 and CDR2 sequences are SGHTA and FQGNSA. CDR3 length: 15 residues. V lost 3 bases, J lost 4 bases, and 6 bases stayed unmatched. Before the COVID-19 pandemic, during about 2010-2019, CD4+ T cells were taken from unexposed donors. Isolation of CD4+ T cells took place after less than 13 days in culture. Cultures held under 2.5 million PBMCs per well with approximately 10 IU/ml IL-2. This clone has only a few counts. Its antigen is not known. The table came from immunoSEQ multiplex PCR; TCRdb's copy has only in-frame clones and leaves some out. The data contain some 20,000 clones, 65% to 80% of them seen just once; the ten biggest clones take up more than 14%.

The chain has TRBV7-2 and TRBJ2-5; TRBD2 matches at 9 bases. The sequencing sample was made of CD4+ T cells from PBMCs, cultured in vitro. The TCR was taken from a human donor in good health. In DNA form, the CDR3 reads TGTGCCAGCAGCTTTCGCGGGGGGGCAGGAGAGACCCAGTACTTC. As protein: CASSFRGGAGETQYF.